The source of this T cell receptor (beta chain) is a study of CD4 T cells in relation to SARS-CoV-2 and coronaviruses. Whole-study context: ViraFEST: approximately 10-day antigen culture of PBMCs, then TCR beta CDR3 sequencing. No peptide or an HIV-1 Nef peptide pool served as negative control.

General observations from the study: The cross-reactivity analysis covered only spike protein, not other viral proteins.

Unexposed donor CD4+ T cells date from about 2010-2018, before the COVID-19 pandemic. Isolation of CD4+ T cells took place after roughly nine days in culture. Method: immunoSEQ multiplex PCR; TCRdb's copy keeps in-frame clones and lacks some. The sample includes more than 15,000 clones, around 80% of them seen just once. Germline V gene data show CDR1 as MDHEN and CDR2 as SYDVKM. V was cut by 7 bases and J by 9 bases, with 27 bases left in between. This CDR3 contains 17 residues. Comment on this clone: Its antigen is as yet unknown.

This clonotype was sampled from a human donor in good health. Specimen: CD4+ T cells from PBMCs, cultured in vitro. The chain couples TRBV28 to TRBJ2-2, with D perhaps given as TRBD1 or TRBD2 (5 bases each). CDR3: CASTLKGVGQGRRELFF. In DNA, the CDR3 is TGTGCCAGCACCCTAAAGGGCGTCGGCCAGGGACGTCGGGAGCTGTTTTTT.